One and the same sample provided the 27 T cell receptor beta chains below, sequenced in a study of identical twins. TCRdb passed the 5' RACE reads through MiXCR, listing each CDR3 protein once. The table includes about 460,000 distinct CDR3 sequences, 12% to 15% detected once. Separately, the same data were catalogued under a study of yellow fever vaccine responses in identical twins.

What was sequenced was CD4+ T cells sorted from blood. All receptors derive from a woman aged 18 to 35 in good health.

This chain links TRBV29-1 with TRBJ2-1; weak D call: TRBD1 (6 bases). CDR1 is SQVTM and CDR2 is ANQGSEA in the germline V gene. CDR3 length: 13 amino acids. Trimming stripped 1 base from V and 5 bases from J, with 9 bases between. CDR3 DNA sequence: TGCAGCGTTGAAGTGGGACACAACAATGAGCAGTTCTTC. Its protein product is CSVEVGHNNEQFF.

This chain joins TRBV6-2 or TRBV6-3 and TRBJ2-7; tentatively, D is TRBD1 (5 bases). The V end lost 8 bases, the J end lost 2 bases, and 16 bases lay between the germline ends. Germline lookup yields CDR1 MNHEY and CDR2 SVGEGT. The CDR3 consists of 14 residues. The CDR3: CASESSGPAYEQYF. The DNA of the CDR3 is TGTGCCAGCGAATCCTCAGGGCCCGCCTACGAGCAGTACTTC.

This clonotype was recorded a few times. The chain uses TRBV20-1 and TRBJ2-7; 11 bases line up with TRBD2. Per the germline V gene, CDR1 is DFQATT and CDR2 is SNEGSKA (reference sequence). V lost 4 bases and J lost 4; bases outside the gene matches: 15. The CDR3 consists of 17 residues. CDR3 DNA sequence: TGCAGTGCTAAGGTAGCGGGGGGGCCCACCGTCACGTACGAGCAGTACTTC. Its translation is CSAKVAGGPTVTYEQYF.

The V call is TRBV7-8, the J call TRBJ1-1, with a weak D call TRBD1 (6 bases). CDR3 length equals 15 residues. Per the germline V gene, CDR1 is SGHVS and CDR2 is FQNEAQ. V was shortened by 3 bases and J by 2 bases, with 13 bases between the two germline ends. The CDR3 sequence: CASSFVGASNTEAFF. CDR3 DNA: TGTGCCAGCAGCTTCGTGGGGGCTTCAAACACTGAAGCTTTCTTT. Filled out from reference TRBV7-8 and TRBJ1-1, the complete variable domain reads GAGVSQSPRYKVAKRGQDVALRCDPISGHVSLFWYQQALGQGPEFLTYFQNEAQLDKSGLPSDRFFAERPEGSVSTLKIQRTQQEDSAVYLCASSFVGASNTEAFFGQGTRLTVV.

This clonotype came up a few times. J is TRBJ2-5 and V is TRBV6-6; D is ambiguous. Germline V lookup: CDR1 MNHNY, CDR2 SVGAGI (reference sequence). Trimming pared 4 bases from V and 5 bases from J, leaving 11 bases between. The CDR3 runs 13 residues. CDR3 protein: CASSSLHGETQYF. DNA for the CDR3: TGTGCCAGCAGTTCCCTACACGGGGAGACCCAGTACTTC.

This clonotype was seen a handful of times. V gene TRBV4-1 combines with J gene TRBJ2-6; TRBD2 aligns across 15 bases. The CDR3 extends over 19 amino acids. From germline, CDR1 is MGHRA and CDR2 YSYEKL. After removal of 4 bases from V and 4 bases from J, the junction contained 8 bases not matched to a gene. The CDR3 DNA reads as TGCGCCAGCAGCCTCATAGGGACTAGCGGGAGGTCGGGGGCCAACGTCCTGACTTTC. Residues: CASSLIGTSGRSGANVLTF.

In the case of this clonotype: The junction and the germline gene differ at one end; a read error may be behind it. This chain uses TRBV4-3 with TRBJ2-7; the D call may be TRBD1 or TRBD2 (5 bases each). Germline-derived CDR1 and CDR2 are LGHNA and YSLEER. The CDR3 totals 12 residues. The CDR3 region is CASSPGRGELYF. DNA of the CDR3: TGCGCCAGCAGCCCGGGACGGGGCGAGCTGTACTTC.

This clonotype was seen ten or more times. The V gene is TRBV18, the J gene TRBJ2-7; 8 positions agree with TRBD1. The CDR3 contains 13 residues. Germline values: CDR1 KGHSH, CDR2 LQKENI. With V trimmed by 4 bases and J by 5 bases, 4 bases remained unmatched. The CDR3 loop reads CASSRKDRDEQYF. In nucleotides, the CDR3 is TGTGCCAGCTCACGAAAGGACAGGGACGAGCAGTACTTC.

This clonotype showed up just a few times. The genes are TRBV28 and TRBJ2-7, with D possibly being TRBD1 (6 bases). Germline assignment: CDR1 MDHEN and CDR2 SYDVKM. The V end lost 3 bases, the J end lost 3 bases, and 12 bases lay between the germline ends. The CDR3 totals 14 residues. CDR3 sequence reads: CASSLSGAHYEQYF. The CDR3 DNA follows: TGTGCCAGCAGTTTGTCAGGGGCCCACTACGAGCAGTACTTC.

This clonotype appeared a few times. This rearrangement joins TRBV20-1 to TRBJ2-5; D might be TRBD1 (6 bases). Germline V gene sequence: CDR1 DFQATT, CDR2 SNEGSKA (reference sequence). The CDR3 is 14 residues long. V was cut by 7 bases and J by 1 base, with 16 bases left in between. The chain's CDR3 is CSVVDSTLQETQYF. The CDR3 nucleotides are TGCAGTGTTGTGGACAGCACCCTCCAAGAGACCCAGTACTTC.

The chain links TRBV7-8 to TRBJ2-7; TRBD2 is a possible D gene (6 bases). CDR1 and CDR2 (germline): SGHVS, FQNEAQ. V shed 6 bases and J shed 1 base, with 13 bases lying between them. The CDR3 contains 14 residues. This chain's CDR3 is CASSRRGSSYEQYF. In nucleotides, the CDR3 is TGTGCCAGCAGTCGTCGGGGGTCATCCTACGAGCAGTACTTC.

This clonotype was picked up a small number of times. The V call is TRBV6-2 or TRBV6-3, the J call TRBJ2-5; 8 bases line up with TRBD2. The CDR3 covers 15 residues. V shed 6 bases and J 4 bases; nucleotides not matched to a gene: 10. Germline V lookup: CDR1 MNHEY, CDR2 SVGEGT. DNA of the CDR3: TGTGCCAGCAGAGTGGGCCAGGCGGGAGGAGAGACCCAGTACTTC. Translated: CASRVGQAGGETQYF.

The V call is TRBV6-5, the J call TRBJ2-1; 8 bases fit TRBD2. Germline CDR1 is MNHEY and CDR2 is SVGAGI. This CDR3 has 15 residues. The V and J ends lost 0 bases and 8 bases, in that order; junction bases with no gene match: 6. The CDR3 DNA follows: TGTGCCAGCAGTTACTCTTCGGGGGGGCCTGATGAGCAGTTCTTC. Protein product: CASSYSSGGPDEQFF.

The chain employs TRBV20-1 and TRBJ2-3; D uncertain. The CDR3 spans 15 residues. V shed 5 bases and J shed 0 bases, with 15 bases lying between them. Germline V gene sequence: CDR1 DFQATT, CDR2 SNEGSKA (reference sequence). The DNA for the CDR3 is TGCAGTGCTCCCGGCGGTTGGGTGAGCACAGATACGCAGTATTTT. It specifies CSAPGGWVSTDTQYF.

The rearrangement joins TRBV3-1 to TRBJ1-4, with D perhaps matching TRBD1 (5 bases). The length of the CDR3 is 14 residues. Germline CDR1 reads LGHDT; CDR2 reads YNNKEL (reference sequence). V shed 3 bases and J shed 8 bases, with 13 bases lying between them. The chain's CDR3 is CASSHRRGHEKLFF. In DNA, the CDR3 is TGTGCCAGCAGCCACAGGAGGGGTCACGAAAAACTGTTTTTT.

This clonotype has only a few counts. V usage is TRBV24-1 and J usage is TRBJ2-1; 12 nucleotides agree with TRBD2. The trim removed 3 bases at V and 15 bases at J, leaving 8 bases unmatched. The CDR3 sequence is 14 residues long. Germline V gene data show CDR1 as KGHDR and CDR2 as SFDVKD. CDR3 DNA sequence: TGTGCCACCAGTGATCCCCGGACTAGCGGGATCCCGTTCTTC. Protein sequence: CATSDPRTSGIPFF.

J is TRBJ2-3 and V is TRBV2; 9 bases line up with TRBD1. CDR3 size: 15 residues. Trimming at V came to 4 bases and at J to 4 bases, leaving 6 bases not matched to a gene. Germline assignment: CDR1 SNHLY and CDR2 FYNNEI. The CDR3 DNA follows: TGTGCCAGCAGTGTAACAGGGGGCGCGCCAGATACGCAGTATTTT. It codes for CASSVTGGAPDTQYF.

V and J are TRBV11-3 and TRBJ2-1; no clear D gene. Trimming left V 3 bases short and J 3 bases short, with 6 bases between. Looked up from germline, CDR1 is SGHNT and CDR2 is YENEEA. The CDR3 is made up of 13 amino acids. CDR3 residues: CASSFRSYNEQFF. As DNA, the CDR3 is TGTGCCAGCAGCTTCAGGAGCTACAATGAGCAGTTCTTC.

The V call is TRBV10-3, the J call TRBJ1-6; TRBD1 aligns across 7 bases. Germline CDR1 is ENHRY and CDR2 is SYGVKD. The CDR3 spans 14 residues. J gave up 10 bases and V 0 bases, and 3 bases lay outside the gene matches. CDR3 sequence: CAISESNRGSPLHF. The CDR3 region has the DNA TGTGCCATCAGTGAGTCTAACAGGGGATCACCCCTCCACTTT.

The chain has TRBV9 and TRBJ2-7; 11 bases align to TRBD2. There are 19 residues in the CDR3. CDR1 and CDR2 from the germline V gene are SGDLS and YYNGEE. J gave up 0 bases and V 4 bases, and 15 bases lay outside the gene matches. CDR3 in amino acids: CASSPRIGTSGSSSYEQYF. The DNA for the CDR3 is TGTGCCAGCAGCCCCCGAATCGGGACTAGCGGCTCAAGCTCCTACGAGCAGTACTTC.

The rearrangement uses TRBV9 and TRBJ2-6; no definite D call. Trimming cost V 2 bases and J 4 bases, with 10 bases left between them. Per the germline V gene, CDR1 is SGDLS and CDR2 is YYNGEE. The CDR3 has 15 amino acids. The CDR3 nucleotides read TGTGCCAGCAGCGTTCTACCCACCGGGGCCAACGTCCTGACTTTC. This encodes CASSVLPTGANVLTF.

This clonotype was detected only a few times. This chain connects TRBV28 to TRBJ2-7; D possibly corresponds to TRBD2 (6 bases). This CDR3 region has 14 residues. From germline, CDR1 is MDHEN and CDR2 SYDVKM. V lost 2 bases and J lost 7, with 15 bases in between. In DNA form, the CDR3 reads TGTGCCAGCAGTTTACAACAGACTAGTTGGGAGCAGTACTTC. Translation: CASSLQQTSWEQYF.

V usage is TRBV29-1 and J usage is TRBJ2-2, with unresolved D. Germline V gives CDR1 SQVTM, CDR2 ANQGSEA. The CDR3 runs to 14 residues. Trimming shortened V by 4 bases and J by 2 bases, and 11 bases separated the two germline ends. CDR3 nucleotides: TGCAGCGTTGGTTCGCCTTTCAACACCGGGGAGCTGTTTTTT. Amino acid sequence: CSVGSPFNTGELFF.

The CDR3 DNA sequence: TGCGCCAGCAGCCAAGATCCCGGGACTAGCGGGTTCTACAATGAGCAGTTCTTC. Translation: CASSQDPGTSGFYNEQFF. The chain couples TRBV4-3 to TRBJ2-1; TRBD2 matches at 12 bases. From germline, CDR1 is LGHNA and CDR2 YSLEER. The ends lost 0 bases at V and 3 bases at J; junction bases unmatched: 6. The CDR3 is made up of 18 amino acids.

In its sample, this clonotype was seen many times. V and J are TRBV25-1 and TRBJ2-1; unclear D gene. V shed 1 base and J shed 5 bases, with 9 bases lying between them. Germline V lookup: CDR1 MGHDK, CDR2 SYGVNS. The CDR3 totals 14 residues. Written as DNA, the CDR3 is TGTGCCAGCAGTGAATTTCAGTCGAACAATGAGCAGTTCTTC. Its protein product is CASSEFQSNNEQFF.

CDR3 amino acids: CASGPGTGGSGELFF. The CDR3 DNA is TGTGCCAGCGGACCCGGGACAGGGGGGTCCGGGGAGCTGTTTTTT. The chain couples TRBV6-2 or TRBV6-3 to TRBJ2-2; 11 nucleotides align to TRBD1. The CDR3 spans 15 residues. J gave up 6 bases and V 8 bases, and 8 bases lay outside the gene matches. CDR1 is MNHEY, CDR2 SVGEGT, per germline.

The chain employs TRBV7-3 and TRBJ1-1; maybe TRBD1 (5 bases). V was clipped by 5 bases and J by 4 bases, with 20 bases between them. The CDR3 consists of 16 residues. The germline CDR1 and CDR2 sequences are SGHTA and FQGTGA. The chain's CDR3 is CASSPGRGKGSTEAFF. CDR3 bases: TGTGCCAGCAGCCCCGGGAGGGGTAAGGGGAGCACTGAAGCTTTCTTT.